This is a list of T cell receptor beta chains from one sample in a study of Tregs in tolerant kidney transplant recipients. Sequencing was performed with immunoSEQ multiplex PCR; in TCRdb, only in-frame clones are kept and a portion is missing. The sample holds tens of thousands of clones, less than 95% seen once. The starting material was Tregs from blood, obtained before the transplant. These receptors all come from a human donor who received a combined kidney and bone marrow transplant. Both conserved end residues are part of each CDR3. A D gene is named only where the DNA matches it firmly. Some rows mark clone size as missing; the rest say once, few, many or name a class of expanded clone.

clone size	J gene	D gene	CDR3 length	V gene	CDR3 DNA	CDR3 protein
-	TRBJ2-5	-	14	TRBV4-1	TGCGCCAGCAGCCAAGGGCGGGGCCAAGAGACCCAGTACTTC	CASSQGRGQETQYF
-	TRBJ1-3	-	12	TRBV28	TGTGCCAGCAGTCCTATCCGAAACACCATATATTTT	CASSPIRNTIYF
-	TRBJ1-1	TRBD1	11	TRBV20-1	TGCAGAGCCAGACAGGGATCGGGGGCTTTCTTT	CRARQGSGAFF
once	TRBJ2-7	TRBD2	16	TRBV4-2	TGTGCCAGCAGCCAAGAGGGGACTAGCGTTTCCTACGAGCAGTACTTC	CASSQEGTSVSYEQYF
-	TRBJ1-1	TRBD1	13	TRBV28	TGTGCCAGCACCGGGGACAGGAACACTGAAGCTTTCTTT	CASTGDRNTEAFF
-	TRBJ2-7	-	14	TRBV7-2	TGTGCCAGCAGCTTACCCGAACGGTTGTACGAGCAGTACTTC	CASSLPERLYEQYF
-	TRBJ1-1	-	12	TRBV6-6	TGTGCCAGCAGTTACTCCCCAGGTGAAGCTTTCTTT	CASSYSPGEAFF
-	TRBJ2-3	TRBD2	14	TRBV7-3	TGTGCCAGCAGCTTCCGACTAGCGGCAGATACGCAGTATTTT	CASSFRLAADTQYF
-	TRBJ2-4	TRBD1	15	TRBV11-3	TGTGCCAGCAGCCTCAGAGGAGACAGGGAAAACATTCAGTACTTC	CASSLRGDRENIQYF
few	TRBJ2-3	-	13	TRBV11-3	TGTGCCAGCAGCTTCAGGGTGGGAGATACGCAGTATTTT	CASSFRVGDTQYF
-	TRBJ2-3	-	14	TRBV28	TGTGCCAGCAGGCGACAGCTCCCTCTTGATACGCAGTATTTT	CASRRQLPLDTQYF
-	TRBJ2-1	-	13	TRBV30	TGTGCCTGCCAAGGAAGCTCCTACAATGAGCAGTTCTTC	CACQGSSYNEQFF
-	TRBJ1-1	-	13	TRBV6-1	TGTACCGTAGGCGACAGGTTCCACACTGAAGCTTTCTTT	CTVGDRFHTEAFF
-	TRBJ2-1	TRBD2	18	TRBV19	TGTGCCAGTAGTAGGAGGAAAAGCGGGGCTGACTCCTACAATGAGCAGTTCTTC	CASSRRKSGADSYNEQFF
-	TRBJ1-3	-	16	TRBV4-2	TGTGCCAGCAGCCAAGAAGGCTCACGCTCTGGAAACACCATATATTTT	CASSQEGSRSGNTIYF
-	TRBJ2-5	TRBD2	15	TRBV30	TGTGCCTGGAGTGGGGGACTAGCGGGCAGGGAGACCCAGTACTTC	CAWSGGLAGRETQYF
-	TRBJ1-6	TRBD1	16	TRBV4-2	TGTGCCAGCAGGGATAAAAGACAGGGGGCCGCTTCACCCCTCCACTTT	CASRDKRQGAASPLHF
-	TRBJ2-6	TRBD1	18	TRBV28	TGTGCCAGCAGTTTAGGGACAGGGGGCTCCGCTGGGGCCAACGTCCTGACTTTC	CASSLGTGGSAGANVLTF
-	TRBJ2-7	TRBD2	17	TRBV19	TGTGCCAGTAGTATCCTCTCAACCCCGCTAGCGGGAGGCGAGCAGTACTTC	CASSILSTPLAGGEQYF
-	TRBJ2-3	TRBD1	15	TRBV6-5	TGTGCCAGCAGCTACAGGGGGAAGGGGACAGATACGCAGTATTTT	CASSYRGKGTDTQYF
-	TRBJ2-5	-	14	TRBV18	TGTGCCAGCTCACCCTCGTTTGAAAAAGAGACCCAGTACTTC	CASSPSFEKETQYF
-	TRBJ2-7	-	13	TRBV6-6	TGTGCCAGCAGTTACCCTGACAGCTACGAGCAGTACTTC	CASSYPDSYEQYF